The entry that follows covers one TCR beta chain sequence. Its antigen is still unknown. This specimen belongs to a study of cytomegalovirus exposure and HLA in healthy donors. Overall study context: An early data release held some 85 million unique TCRs from HLA-typed donors. General study points: 87-base-pair reads could not separate some V segments, including TRBV6-2 and TRBV6-3.

CDR3 length equals 15 residues. CDR1 is GTSNPN, CDR2 SVGIG, per germline (reference sequence). Trimming shortened V by 0 bases and J by 3 bases, and 14 bases separated the two germline ends. The PCR contained 60 Vbeta and 13 Jbeta primers. Sequencing used immunoSEQ multiplex PCR; TCRdb keeps in-frame clones, though not all of them. The top ten clones hold under 0.75% of a sample with fewer than 200,000 clones, about 80% of them seen once. This clonotype originated in a woman between 35 and 50 years old in good health and CMV-seronegative. Source material: PBMCs. The chain recombines TRBV30 with TRBJ2-5, with D perhaps TRBD2 (5 bases). The CDR3 loop reads CAWSVLRTLEETQYF. The CDR3 DNA is TGTGCCTGGAGTGTACTCCGGACTCTCGAAGAGACCCAGTACTTC. The full variable domain, its missing parts supplied by reference TRBV30 and TRBJ2-5, is SQTIHQWPATLVQPVGSPLSLECTVEGTSNPNLYWYRQAAGRGLQLLFYSVGIGQISSEVPQNLSASRPQDRQFILSSKKLLLSDSGFYLCAWSVLRTLEETQYFGPGTRLLVL.